This T cell receptor (beta chain) was retrieved from a study of chemoradiotherapy in HPV16-positive cancers. Sequencing was performed with immunoSEQ multiplex PCR; in TCRdb, only in-frame clones are kept and a portion is missing. The repertoire includes some 70,000 clones, roughly 90% of them detected once, and more than 3.5% sits in the top ten. The TCR was taken from a human donor with HPV-associated anogenital cancer. The sample here was blood, taken from a patient who underwent chemoradiotherapy.

For the CDR3, the DNA is TGTGCCAGCAGTTACACCCAAGAGACCCAGTACTTC. Amino acid sequence: CASSYTQETQYF. The V and J genes are TRBV6-5 and TRBJ2-5; D remains unclear. Germline CDR1 MNHEY, CDR2 SVGAGI. The CDR3 consists of 12 residues. V lost 2 bases, J lost 1 base, and 2 bases lay in between.